A selection of T cell receptor beta chains follows, all from one sample in a study of T cell changes during pregnancy in multiple sclerosis. Method: immunoSEQ multiplex PCR; TCRdb's copy keeps in-frame clones and lacks some. This sample carries more than 55,000 clones, 80% to 95% of them seen once, and the ten largest clones take approximately 6.5%. The specimen comprised peripheral blood, sampled in the third trimester of pregnancy. These TCRs come from a female donor in good health, enrolled as a control in a pregnancy study. The CDR3 runs from the conserved cysteine through the conserved F or W. The D gene is left open where the match is weak. Clone size is shown for a subset of rows, as once, few, many or a class of expanded clone.

abundance: -; j_gene: TRBJ2-3; v_gene: TRBV27; d_gene: TRBD2; CDR3nt: TGTGCCAGCGGCGGCGAGTTTACTAGCGGGGGGGCGGCCGATACGCAGTATTTT; CDR3aa: CASGGEFTSGGAADTQYF
abundance: -; j_gene: TRBJ2-5; v_gene: TRBV30; d_gene: -; CDR3nt: TGTGCCTGGGGGGACGGAGGGGTCCAAGAGACCCAGTACTTC; CDR3aa: CAWGDGGVQETQYF
abundance: -; j_gene: TRBJ1-4; v_gene: TRBV6-1; d_gene: TRBD1; CDR3nt: TGTGCCAGCAGACATACAGGGGGCGGGGGGGAAAAACTGTTTTTT; CDR3aa: CASRHTGGGGEKLFF
abundance: -; j_gene: TRBJ2-2; v_gene: TRBV29-1; d_gene: TRBD1; CDR3nt: TGCAGCGCGGGACAGGGTACGGGGGAGCTGTTTTTT; CDR3aa: CSAGQGTGELFF
abundance: -; j_gene: TRBJ2-7; v_gene: TRBV5-1; d_gene: TRBD2; CDR3nt: TGCGCCAGCAGCCAGACTAGCGGGGGGGCTAACGAGCAGTACTTC; CDR3aa: CASSQTSGGANEQYF
abundance: -; j_gene: TRBJ1-1; v_gene: TRBV28; d_gene: -; CDR3nt: TGTGCCAGCAGGGACAGAATGAACACTGAAGCTTTCTTT; CDR3aa: CASRDRMNTEAFF
abundance: few; j_gene: TRBJ1-1; v_gene: TRBV6-5; d_gene: -; CDR3nt: TGTGCCAGCAGTTACTATCAGGGGAACACTGAAGCTTTCTTT; CDR3aa: CASSYYQGNTEAFF
abundance: -; j_gene: TRBJ2-7; v_gene: TRBV25-1; d_gene: -; CDR3nt: TGTGCCAGCAGTGGCGGGTTTTACGAGCAGTACTTC; CDR3aa: CASSGGFYEQYF
abundance: -; j_gene: TRBJ1-2; v_gene: TRBV19; d_gene: -; CDR3nt: TGTGCCAGTAGGTCCGCAGGGCCTTCCTACACCTTC; CDR3aa: CASRSAGPSYTF
abundance: -; j_gene: TRBJ1-2; v_gene: TRBV6-1; d_gene: -; CDR3nt: TGTGCCAGCAGTGGAGAGACACCGAACTATGGCTACACCTTC; CDR3aa: CASSGETPNYGYTF
abundance: -; j_gene: TRBJ2-2; v_gene: TRBV27; d_gene: TRBD2; CDR3nt: TGTGCCAGCAGTCCCAGTCTAGCGGGATTCACCGGGGAGCTGTTTTTT; CDR3aa: CASSPSLAGFTGELFF
abundance: -; j_gene: TRBJ2-7; v_gene: TRBV7-2; d_gene: TRBD2; CDR3nt: TGTGCCAGCAGCCCCGGACTAGCGGGCTACGAGCAGTACTTC; CDR3aa: CASSPGLAGYEQYF
abundance: -; j_gene: TRBJ2-7; v_gene: TRBV9; d_gene: -; CDR3nt: TGTGCCAGCAGCGTCGGACGGGGAACGGAGCAGTACTTC; CDR3aa: CASSVGRGTEQYF
abundance: -; j_gene: TRBJ2-4; v_gene: TRBV19; d_gene: TRBD2; CDR3nt: TGTGCCAGTAGCCGGACCCTAGCGGATTTAGCCAAAAACATTCAGTACTTC; CDR3aa: CASSRTLADLAKNIQYF
abundance: -; j_gene: TRBJ1-5; v_gene: TRBV5-1; d_gene: TRBD1; CDR3nt: TGCGCCAGCAGCTTGGCGACAGGGGGTAGCAATCAGCCCCAGCATTTT; CDR3aa: CASSLATGGSNQPQHF
abundance: -; j_gene: TRBJ2-1; v_gene: TRBV27; d_gene: TRBD1; CDR3nt: TGTGCCAGCAGTCCGACAGGGGCCGATGAGCAGTTCTTC; CDR3aa: CASSPTGADEQFF
abundance: -; j_gene: TRBJ1-1; v_gene: TRBV19; d_gene: TRBD1; CDR3nt: TGTGCCAGTAGCTGGACAGGGGATACTGAAGCTTTCTTT; CDR3aa: CASSWTGDTEAFF
abundance: -; j_gene: TRBJ1-1; v_gene: TRBV6-5; d_gene: -; CDR3nt: TGTGCCAGTTCCCTAGGTCGGATGAACACTGAAGCTTTCTTT; CDR3aa: CASSLGRMNTEAFF
abundance: once; j_gene: TRBJ2-2; v_gene: TRBV9; d_gene: -; CDR3nt: TGTGCCAGCAGCCCCGGGACACGGAACACCGGGGAGCTGTTTTTT; CDR3aa: CASSPGTRNTGELFF
abundance: once; j_gene: TRBJ2-1; v_gene: TRBV7-7; d_gene: TRBD2; CDR3nt: TGTGCTAGCAGCCCCCTGGGGCCTAGCGGGGGTCTAAAGATTGAGCAGTTCTTC; CDR3aa: CASSPLGPSGGLKIEQFF
abundance: -; j_gene: TRBJ2-1; v_gene: TRBV11-2; d_gene: TRBD1; CDR3nt: TGTGCCAGCAGCCGAACGGGCGGGACAGGGGTCAATGAGCAGTTCTTC; CDR3aa: CASSRTGGTGVNEQFF
abundance: once; j_gene: TRBJ1-1; v_gene: TRBV18; d_gene: TRBD1; CDR3nt: TGTGCCAGCTCACGACGGGGACAGGGATCCCAAGGCACTGAAGCTTTCTTT; CDR3aa: CASSRRGQGSQGTEAFF
abundance: -; j_gene: TRBJ1-2; v_gene: TRBV2; d_gene: -; CDR3nt: TGTGCCAGCAGTGAGGGGCAACCCCTCTATGGCTACACCTTC; CDR3aa: CASSEGQPLYGYTF
abundance: -; j_gene: TRBJ2-7; v_gene: TRBV5-4; d_gene: TRBD1; CDR3nt: TGTGCCAGCAGCCGACGGGACAGGGAGACCCTGTGGTTATCCGGCGAGCAGTACTTC; CDR3aa: CASSRRDRETLWLSGEQYF
abundance: -; j_gene: TRBJ1-4; v_gene: TRBV7-2; d_gene: TRBD1; CDR3nt: TGTGCCAGCAGCTCACAGGGGGCGAGTGAAAAACTGTTTTTT; CDR3aa: CASSSQGASEKLFF
abundance: -; j_gene: TRBJ2-7; v_gene: TRBV10-3; d_gene: -; CDR3nt: TGTGCCATCAGGGGGGGACAGTCCGACTACGAGCAGTACTTC; CDR3aa: CAIRGGQSDYEQYF
abundance: -; j_gene: TRBJ2-7; v_gene: TRBV19; d_gene: TRBD1; CDR3nt: TGTGCCAGTAGTAATATGGCAGGGGGCCCTTACGAGCAGTACTTC; CDR3aa: CASSNMAGGPYEQYF
abundance: once; j_gene: TRBJ2-7; v_gene: TRBV7-9; d_gene: -; CDR3nt: TGTGCCAGCAGTCGGTACGGAAGCGGAAGCTCCTACGAGCAGTACTTC; CDR3aa: CASSRYGSGSSYEQYF
abundance: -; j_gene: TRBJ2-3; v_gene: TRBV7-9; d_gene: TRBD2; CDR3nt: TGTGCCAGCAGCCCGGGACTAGCAGTCCCAGATACGCAGTATTTT; CDR3aa: CASSPGLAVPDTQYF
abundance: -; j_gene: TRBJ2-1; v_gene: TRBV2; d_gene: TRBD2; CDR3nt: TGTGCCAGCAGTGGACTAGCGGGACCCTATGAGCAGTTCTTC; CDR3aa: CASSGLAGPYEQFF
abundance: -; j_gene: TRBJ1-6; v_gene: TRBV27; d_gene: -; CDR3nt: TGTGCCAGCAGTTTAATACAGTTGAATTCACCCCTCCACTTT; CDR3aa: CASSLIQLNSPLHF
abundance: -; j_gene: TRBJ1-5; v_gene: TRBV19; d_gene: -; CDR3nt: TGTGCCAGTAGGGCCATAGGGGAAAGTAATCAGCCCCAGCATTTT; CDR3aa: CASRAIGESNQPQHF
abundance: -; j_gene: TRBJ2-7; v_gene: TRBV19; d_gene: -; CDR3nt: TGTGCCAGTAGCCGGGACCGGGGACAAGACTACGAGCAGTACTTC; CDR3aa: CASSRDRGQDYEQYF
abundance: -; j_gene: TRBJ2-1; v_gene: TRBV11-2; d_gene: -; CDR3nt: TGTGCCAGCAGCTTAGAGCGGACAAACAATGAGCAGTTCTTC; CDR3aa: CASSLERTNNEQFF
abundance: -; j_gene: TRBJ2-7; v_gene: TRBV7-9; d_gene: -; CDR3nt: TGTGCCAGCAGCCTCCCACTCCGCAAGCAGTACTTC; CDR3aa: CASSLPLRKQYF
abundance: -; j_gene: TRBJ1-1; v_gene: TRBV19; d_gene: -; CDR3nt: TGTGCCAGTAGTGCGGACGCCCTGGGGGGAAACACTGAAGCTTTCTTT; CDR3aa: CASSADALGGNTEAFF
abundance: -; j_gene: TRBJ2-4; v_gene: TRBV30; d_gene: -; CDR3nt: TGTGCCTGGTTGTGGGGCCTTCTAGCCAAAAACATTCAGTACTTC; CDR3aa: CAWLWGLLAKNIQYF